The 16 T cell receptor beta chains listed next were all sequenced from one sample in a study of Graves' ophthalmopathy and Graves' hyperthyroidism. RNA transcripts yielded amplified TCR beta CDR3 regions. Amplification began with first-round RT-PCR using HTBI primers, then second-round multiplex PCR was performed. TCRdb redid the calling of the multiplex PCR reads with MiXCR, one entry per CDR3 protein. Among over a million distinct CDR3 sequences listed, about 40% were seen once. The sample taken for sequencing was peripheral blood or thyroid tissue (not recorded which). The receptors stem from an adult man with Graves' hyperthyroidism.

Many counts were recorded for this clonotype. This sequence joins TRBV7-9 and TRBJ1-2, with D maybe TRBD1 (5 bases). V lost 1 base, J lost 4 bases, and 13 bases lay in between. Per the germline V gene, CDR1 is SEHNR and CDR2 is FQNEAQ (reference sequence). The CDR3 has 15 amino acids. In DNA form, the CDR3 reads TGTGCCAGCAGCTTAGGCCGGGACTTAACCTATGGCTACACCTTC. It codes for CASSLGRDLTYGYTF.

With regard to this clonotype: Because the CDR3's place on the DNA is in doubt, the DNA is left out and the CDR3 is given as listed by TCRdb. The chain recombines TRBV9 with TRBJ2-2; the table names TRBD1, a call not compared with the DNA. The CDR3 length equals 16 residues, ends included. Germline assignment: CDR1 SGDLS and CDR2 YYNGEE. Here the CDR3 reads CASNPSGTGLPGSCFF.

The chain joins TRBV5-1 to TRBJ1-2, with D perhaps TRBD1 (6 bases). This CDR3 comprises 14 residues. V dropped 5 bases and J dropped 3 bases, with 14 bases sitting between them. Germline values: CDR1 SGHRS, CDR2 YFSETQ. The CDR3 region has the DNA TGCGCCAGCAGTCGTAACAGGGACGACTATGGCTACACCTTC. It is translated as CASSRNRDDYGYTF.

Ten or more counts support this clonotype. The CDR3 sequence is CASSVSGVSGETQYF. CDR3 DNA sequence: TGTGCCAGCAGCGTCTCAGGGGTGTCGGGGGAGACCCAGTACTTC. V is TRBV9 and J is TRBJ2-5; D perhaps matches TRBD1 (6 bases). The CDR3 covers 15 residues. V lost 2 bases and J lost 5, with 16 bases in between. Germline lookup yields CDR1 SGDLS and CDR2 YYNGEE. Variable domain in full (rest from reference TRBV9 and TRBJ2-5): DSGVTQTPKHLITATGQRVTLRCSPRSGDLSVYWYQQSLDQGLQFLIQYYNGEERAKGNILERFSAQQFPDLHSELNLSSLELGDSALYFCASSVSGVSGETQYFGPGTRLLVL.

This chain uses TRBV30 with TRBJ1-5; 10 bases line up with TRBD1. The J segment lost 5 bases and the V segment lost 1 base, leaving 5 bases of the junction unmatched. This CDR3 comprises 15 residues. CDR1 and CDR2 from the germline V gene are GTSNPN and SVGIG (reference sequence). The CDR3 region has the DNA TGTGCCTGGAGTGGACGGACAGGGGGATATCAGCCCCAGCATTTT. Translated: CAWSGRTGGYQPQHF.

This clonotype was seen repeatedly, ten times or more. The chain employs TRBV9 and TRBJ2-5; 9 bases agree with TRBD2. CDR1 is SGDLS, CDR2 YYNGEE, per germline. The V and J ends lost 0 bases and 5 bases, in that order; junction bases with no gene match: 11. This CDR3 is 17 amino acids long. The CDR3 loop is CASSVEGGGRVGETQYF. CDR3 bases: TGTGCCAGCAGCGTAGAAGGGGGCGGGAGGGTTGGTGAGACCCAGTACTTC.

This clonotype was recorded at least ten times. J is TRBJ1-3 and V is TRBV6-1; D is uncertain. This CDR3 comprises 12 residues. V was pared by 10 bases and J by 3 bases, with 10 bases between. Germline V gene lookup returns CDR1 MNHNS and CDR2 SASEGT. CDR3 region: CAIGLNGNTIYF. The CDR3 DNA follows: TGTGCCATCGGTCTAAATGGAAACACCATATATTTT.

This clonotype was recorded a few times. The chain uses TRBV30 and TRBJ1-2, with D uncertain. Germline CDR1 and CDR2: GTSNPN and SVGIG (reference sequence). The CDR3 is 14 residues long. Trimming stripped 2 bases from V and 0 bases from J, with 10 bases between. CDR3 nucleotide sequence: TGTGCCTGGAGTTTCTCTATTCCTAACTATGGCTACACCTTC. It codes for CAWSFSIPNYGYTF.

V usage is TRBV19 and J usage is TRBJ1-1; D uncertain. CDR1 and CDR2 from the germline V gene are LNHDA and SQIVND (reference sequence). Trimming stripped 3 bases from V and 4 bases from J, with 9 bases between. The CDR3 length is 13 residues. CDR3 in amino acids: CASSISAVTEAFF. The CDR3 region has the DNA TGTGCCAGTAGTATTAGCGCGGTCACTGAAGCTTTCTTT.

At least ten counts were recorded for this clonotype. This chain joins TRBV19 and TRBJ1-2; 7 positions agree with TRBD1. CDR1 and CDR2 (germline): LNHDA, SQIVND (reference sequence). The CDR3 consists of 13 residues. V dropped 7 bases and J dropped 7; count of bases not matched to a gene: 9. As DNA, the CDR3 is TGTGCCAGTAAACTACAGGGACAGAGTGGCTACACCTTC. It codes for CASKLQGQSGYTF. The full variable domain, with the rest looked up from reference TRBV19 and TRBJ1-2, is DGGITQSPKYLFRKEGQNVTLSCEQNLNHDAMYWYRQDPGQGLRLIYYSQIVNDFQKGDIAEGYSVSREKKESFPLTVTSAQKNPTAFYLCASKLQGQSGYTFGSGTRLTVV.

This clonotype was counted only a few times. CDR3 amino acids: CASSLARGQNNSPLHF. CDR3 nucleotide sequence: TGTGCCAGCAGCTTAGCGCGCGGACAGAATAATTCACCCCTCCACTTT. V and J are TRBV7-2 and TRBJ1-6, with D possibly TRBD1 on 6 matching bases. The CDR3 runs 16 residues. V was trimmed by 0 bases and J by 5 bases, leaving 11 bases between them. CDR1 and CDR2 (germline): SGHTA, FQGNSA.

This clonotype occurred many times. The CDR3 protein is CASSLAEPNTGELFF. As DNA, the CDR3 is TGCGCCAGCAGCTTAGCGGAGCCGAACACCGGGGAGCTGTTTTTT. The chain joins TRBV5-1 to TRBJ2-2, with a tentative D call TRBD2 (5 bases). CDR3 length: 15 amino acids. Looked up from germline, CDR1 is SGHRS and CDR2 is YFSETQ. The V end was cut by 2 bases, the J end by 0 bases, with 8 bases between.

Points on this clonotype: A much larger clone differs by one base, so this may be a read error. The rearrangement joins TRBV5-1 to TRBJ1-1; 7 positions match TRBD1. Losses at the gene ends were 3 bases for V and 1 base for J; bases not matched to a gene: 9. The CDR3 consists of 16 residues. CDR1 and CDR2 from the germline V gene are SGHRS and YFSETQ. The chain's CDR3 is CASSYLSGGANTEAFF. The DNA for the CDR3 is TGCGCCAGCAGCTACCTATCAGGGGGAGCGAACACTGAAGCTTTCTTT.

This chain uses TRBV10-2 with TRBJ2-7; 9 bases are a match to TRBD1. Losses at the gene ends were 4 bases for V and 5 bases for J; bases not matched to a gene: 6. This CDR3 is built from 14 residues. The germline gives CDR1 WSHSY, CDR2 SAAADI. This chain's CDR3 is CASSAGQGMHEQYF. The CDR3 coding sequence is TGCGCCAGCAGTGCTGGACAGGGGATGCACGAGCAGTACTTC.

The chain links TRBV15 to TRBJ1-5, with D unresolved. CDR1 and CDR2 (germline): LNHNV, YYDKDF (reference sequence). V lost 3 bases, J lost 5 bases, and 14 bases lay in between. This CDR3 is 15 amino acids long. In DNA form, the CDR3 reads TGTGCCACCAGCAGTGACGATGGGCGAGATCAGCCCCAGCATTTT. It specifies CATSSDDGRDQPQHF.

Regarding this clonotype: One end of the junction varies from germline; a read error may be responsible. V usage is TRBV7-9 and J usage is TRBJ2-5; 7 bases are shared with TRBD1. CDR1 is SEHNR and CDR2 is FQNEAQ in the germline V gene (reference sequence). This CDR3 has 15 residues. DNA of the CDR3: TGTGCCAGCATCAAGTCCGGGACAGCCCAAGAGGCCCAGTACTTC. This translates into CASIKSGTAQEAQYF.